This T cell receptor (beta chain) appears in the sequencing data of a study of CD4+ T cells in melanoma. Overall study findings and caveats: CD8+ T cell, macrophage and B cell function reportedly correlated with neoantigen-specific CD4+ T cells. Neoantigen-specific CD4+ T cells in melanoma reportedly had diverse differentiation states.

With regard to this clone: Its antigen is not known.

Profiled with immunoSEQ multiplex PCR; TCRdb holds only in-frame clones, not every one. The sample consists of tens of thousands of clones, about three quarters of them appearing once. This sequence originates from a human donor with melanoma.

CDR3 coding DNA: TGTGCCAGCAGTGAAGGGTACGAGCAGTACTTC. Translating gives CASSEGYEQYF. This chain uses TRBV6-1 with TRBJ2-7; D not resolved. The CDR3 length is 11 residues. Germline V lookup: CDR1 MNHNS, CDR2 SASEGT. V was pared by 1 base and J by 4 bases, with 2 bases between.